The T cell receptor (beta chain) under discussion was sequenced for a study of control samples from healthy donors and cancer patients. Assay: immunoSEQ multiplex PCR; the TCRdb copy retains only in-frame clones and omits some. The sample comprises roughly 55,000 clones, around 90% of which are singletons, and about 1.7% rests with the top ten. The CDR3 is 14 residues long. Germline V gene sequence: CDR1 SSHAT, CDR2 FNYEAQ (reference sequence). The J segment lost 1 base and the V segment lost 9 bases, leaving 8 bases of the junction unmatched. J is TRBJ2-5 and V is TRBV7-7, with TRBD1 matching over 7 bases. The sequence came from a middle-aged man with colorectal cancer. Input material: PBMCs. The CDR3 here is CASGPGTVQETQYF. The CDR3 DNA reads as TGTGCCAGTGGCCCCGGGACAGTCCAAGAGACCCAGTACTTC.